One sample yielded the 27 T cell receptor beta chains listed below, sequenced in a study of blood T cells in healthy people across ages. A second about 6 to 12 cycle PCR used barcoded and J-beta primers. One entry per CDR3 protein results from TCRdb running MiXCR on the 5' RACE reads. Of approximately 900,000 distinct CDR3 sequences detected, around 49% appear once; the ten largest clones hold around an eighth. Sequencing was done on a sample of blood. The receptors were sampled from a man between 25 and 39 years old in good health.

The chain links TRBV20-1 to TRBJ2-1, with a weak D call TRBD1 (6 bases). TRBJ2-7 matches the DNA end more closely, so the J call is doubtful. Germline assignment: CDR1 DFQATT and CDR2 SNEGSKA (reference sequence). The CDR3 totals 15 residues. In DNA, the CDR3 is TGCAGTGCTAGGAAATTCGCAGGGGCTTCCGACGAGCAGTACTTC. Its protein product is CSARKFAGASDEQYF.

The chain uses TRBV3-1 and TRBJ2-1; D might be TRBD2 (6 bases). Germline V gene data show CDR1 as LGHDT and CDR2 as YNNKEL (reference sequence). The V end lost 0 bases, the J end lost 4 bases, and 7 bases lay between the germline ends. The CDR3 extends over 14 amino acids. The CDR3 DNA sequence: TGTGCCAGCAGCCAAGAAGGAGGGTACAATGAGCAGTTCTTC. It specifies CASSQEGGYNEQFF.

V is TRBV9 and J is TRBJ2-3; 8 nucleotides agree with TRBD2. V was pared by 0 bases and J by 3 bases, with 6 bases of the junction left unmatched. This CDR3 has 16 residues. Per germline, CDR1 SGDLS and CDR2 YYNGEE. CDR3 protein: CASSVVSGGRTDTQYF. CDR3 in DNA: TGTGCCAGCAGCGTAGTAAGCGGGGGCCGAACAGATACGCAGTATTTT.

The chain carries TRBV2 and TRBJ2-5, with 7 positions matching TRBD2. CDR1 and CDR2 (germline): SNHLY, FYNNEI. The CDR3 covers 13 residues. V lost 2 bases to trimming and J lost 4 bases; unmatched junction nucleotides: 1. The DNA for the CDR3 is TGTGCCAGCAGTGAAACTAGCGTAGAGACCCAGTACTTC. Protein sequence: CASSETSVETQYF. The full variable domain, with the rest looked up from reference TRBV2 and TRBJ2-5, is EPEVTQTPSHQVTQMGQEVILRCVPISNHLYFYWYRQILGQKVEFLVSFYNNEISEKSEIFDDQFSVERPDGSNFTLKIRSTKLEDSAMYFCASSETSVETQYFGPGTRLLVL.

This clonotype occurred a few times. The chain combines TRBV2 with TRBJ2-7, with 7 bases aligning to TRBD1. The CDR3 is 15 amino acids. Trimming took 7 bases from V and 3 from J; bases not matched to a gene: 12. Germline CDR1 and CDR2: SNHLY and FYNNEI. CDR3: CASNIKGAGNYEQYF. The CDR3 bases are TGTGCCAGCAACATAAAGGGGGCAGGAAACTACGAGCAGTACTTC.

The chain recombines TRBV28 with TRBJ2-4; no reliable D call. The CDR3 is 10 amino acids. Germline assignment: CDR1 MDHEN and CDR2 SYDVKM. The V end was cut by 8 bases, the J end by 13 bases, with 12 bases between. The CDR3 sequence is CASSGPNQYF. CDR3 sequence (DNA): TGTGCCAGCTCCGGGCCTAACCAGTACTTC. The complete variable domain, with remaining parts taken from reference TRBV28 and TRBJ2-4, reads DVKVTQSSRYLVKRTGEKVFLECVQDMDHENMFWYRQDPGLGLRLIYFSYDVKMKEKGDIPEGYSVSREKKERFSLILESASTNQTSMYLCASSGPNQYFGAGTRLSVL.

Ten or more counts support this clonotype. The J gene is TRBJ2-1, the V gene TRBV3-1; a possible D gene is TRBD2 (6 bases). Trimming cost V 6 bases and J 1 base, with 13 bases left between them. Germline V gene sequence: CDR1 LGHDT, CDR2 YNNKEL (reference sequence). This CDR3 region has 15 residues. This CDR3 is CASREVRGSYNEQFF. The CDR3 region has the DNA TGTGCCAGCAGGGAAGTGCGGGGTTCCTACAATGAGCAGTTCTTC.

The chain carries TRBV25-1 and TRBJ1-1; possibly TRBD1 for D (6 bases). The CDR3 length is 15 residues. The germline CDR1 and CDR2 sequences are MGHDK and SYGVNS. Trimming pared 3 bases from V and 0 bases from J, leaving 11 bases between. The CDR3 nucleotides are TGTGCCAGCAGTGATCAGGGGCTACTGAACACTGAAGCTTTCTTT. It yields the protein CASSDQGLLNTEAFF.

V usage is TRBV4-3 and J usage is TRBJ2-3; a weak D match, TRBD1 (6 bases). The CDR3 sequence is 15 residues long. Trimming pared 2 bases from V and 0 bases from J, leaving 9 bases between. CDR1 and CDR2 from the germline V gene are LGHNA and YSLEER. The CDR3 region has the DNA TGCGCCAGCAGCCAATTGACAGGAAGCACAGATACGCAGTATTTT. It yields the protein CASSQLTGSTDTQYF.

There are many counts of this clonotype. J is TRBJ2-3 and V is TRBV29-1; no definite D call. With 3 bases removed from V and 4 bases from J, the gap between germline ends came to 11 bases. The germline CDR1 and CDR2 sequences are SQVTM and ANQGSEA. The CDR3 has 13 residues. The CDR3 DNA follows: TGCAGCGTTGAGGAAACCGCGTCAGATACGCAGTATTTT. As protein: CSVEETASDTQYF.

The gene calls are TRBV27 and TRBJ1-1; D gene ambiguous. The ends were cut back, 2 bases at V and 3 bases at J, with 13 bases in the middle. This CDR3 comprises 15 residues. The germline V gene encodes CDR1 MNHEY and CDR2 SMNVEV (reference sequence). CDR3 amino acids: CASSLESPLDTEAFF. The DNA of the CDR3 is TGTGCCAGCAGTTTAGAGTCCCCCTTAGACACTGAAGCTTTCTTT.

Note on this clonotype: The missing conserved phenylalanine or tryptophan at the end of this CDR3 makes a read error likely. The rearrangement joins TRBV5-1 to TRBJ2-1; either TRBD1 or TRBD2 may supply D (5 bases each). CDR1 is SGHRS, CDR2 YFSETQ, per germline. The CDR3 loop spans 14 amino acids. The V gene lost 1 base and the J gene lost 7 bases, with 12 bases spanning the gap. CDR3 protein: CASSLFQGENEQFS. DNA for the CDR3: TGCGCCAGCAGCTTGTTCCAGGGAGAGAATGAGCAGTTCTCC.

This clonotype was counted a few times. The V gene is TRBV6-2 or TRBV6-3, the J gene TRBJ1-5, with D unclear. V lost 3 bases, J lost 7 bases, and 13 bases lay in between. The CDR3 consists of 14 residues. The germline V gene has CDR1 MNHEY and CDR2 SVGEGT. The CDR3 loop reads CASSYGPFQQPQHF. The CDR3 nucleotides read TGTGCCAGCAGTTATGGTCCCTTTCAGCAGCCCCAGCATTTT.

V and J are TRBV11-2 and TRBJ1-2, with TRBD1 identical over 7 bases. Looked up from germline, CDR1 is SGHAT and CDR2 is FQNNGV. V lost 4 bases to trimming and J lost 5 bases; unmatched junction nucleotides: 13. The length of the CDR3 is 16 residues. The CDR3 sequence: CASSSRTGSGGYGYTF. CDR3 DNA sequence: TGTGCCAGCAGCTCGCGGACAGGCTCAGGGGGGTATGGCTACACCTTC.

The table lists this clonotype with a few counts. This chain joins TRBV18 and TRBJ2-3; 9 positions agree with TRBD2. The CDR3 has 18 residues. The J segment lost 1 base and the V segment lost 3 bases, leaving 11 bases of the junction unmatched. The V gene's germline CDR1 is KGHSH and CDR2 LQKENI. The DNA for the CDR3 is TGTGCCAGCTCACCGCGGCTAGGGCTAGCGGGGCGCACAGATACGCAGTATTTT. Its translation is CASSPRLGLAGRTDTQYF.

V and J are TRBV4-1 and TRBJ1-4; a weak D match, TRBD1 (5 bases). CDR1 is MGHRA and CDR2 is YSYEKL in the germline V gene. The CDR3 runs 20 residues. V was cut by 0 bases and J by 0 bases, with 20 bases left in between. The CDR3 loop is CASSQELVRRQGATNEKLFF. DNA of the CDR3: TGCGCCAGCAGCCAAGAGTTAGTAAGGCGGCAGGGTGCAACTAATGAAAAACTGTTTTTT.

This clonotype was seen at least ten times. This CDR3 reads CATSRDEDIQYF. The CDR3 DNA reads as TGTGCCACCAGCAGAGATGAAGACATTCAGTACTTC. V is TRBV15 and J is TRBJ2-4; D is ambiguous. The germline V gene encodes CDR1 LNHNV and CDR2 YYDKDF (reference sequence). The CDR3 sequence is 12 residues long. V was pared by 0 bases and J by 8 bases, with 5 bases between.

The chain recombines TRBV12-5 with TRBJ2-3; D not certain. Germline lookup yields CDR1 LGHNT and CDR2 FRNRAP. The CDR3 sequence is 12 residues long. V lost 1 base, J lost 4 bases, and 3 bases lay in between. The CDR3 loop is CASGLEADTQYF. The CDR3 DNA sequence: TGTGCTAGTGGTTTGGAGGCAGATACGCAGTATTTT.

V and J are TRBV14 and TRBJ2-1; D unclear. The ends were cut back, 1 base at V and 4 bases at J, with 11 bases in the middle. Germline CDR1 SGHDN, CDR2 FVKESK. The CDR3 spans 15 residues. This CDR3 is CASSQVKRTYNEQFF. The CDR3 coding sequence is TGTGCCAGCAGCCAAGTCAAACGCACTTACAATGAGCAGTTCTTC.

Worth noting for this clonotype: The junction shows a germline mismatch at one end, possibly a read error. The gene calls are TRBV6-1 and TRBJ1-5, with D hard to call. CDR1 and CDR2 (germline): MNHNS, SASEGT. The CDR3 has 12 amino acids. CDR3 sequence: CASSAPDQPQHF. The CDR3 coding sequence is TGTGCCAGTAGTGCCCCAGATCAGCCCCAGCATTTT.

This clonotype was found once. V usage is TRBV20-1 and J usage is TRBJ2-3; D call uncertain. V was cut by 3 bases and J by 2 bases, with 6 bases left in between. Germline CDR1 and CDR2: DFQATT and SNEGSKA (reference sequence). The CDR3 spans 12 residues. CDR3 in amino acids: CSASVVTDTQYF. The CDR3 coding sequence is TGCAGTGCTAGCGTAGTCACAGATACGCAGTATTTT.

A remark on this clonotype: At one boundary the junction diverges from the germline segment, which might be a read error. CDR3 sequence reads: CVSSRRNTEAFF. As DNA, the CDR3 is TGTGTCAGCAGCCGTAGAAACACTGAAGCTTTCTTT. V usage is TRBV6-5 and J usage is TRBJ1-1; D gene ambiguous. The germline V gene encodes CDR1 MNHEY and CDR2 SVGAGI. This CDR3 is 12 amino acids long.

This clonotype was found a few times. The chain recombines TRBV28 with TRBJ2-7; TRBD2 matches 11 bases. The CDR3 covers 15 residues. The germline gives CDR1 MDHEN, CDR2 SYDVKM. Trimming at V came to 6 bases and at J to 3 bases, leaving 7 bases not matched to a gene. The CDR3 here is CASSPILAGGYEQYF. The CDR3 DNA reads as TGTGCCAGCAGCCCTATCCTAGCGGGGGGCTACGAGCAGTACTTC.

This chain joins TRBV4-3 and TRBJ2-2; TRBD1 aligns across 9 bases. Trimming removed 4 bases from V and 4 bases from J; junction bases left unmatched: 7. CDR1 and CDR2 (germline): LGHNA, YSLEER. This CDR3 is built from 16 residues. CDR3 amino acids: CASSPGQGRGTGELFF. CDR3 in DNA: TGCGCCAGCAGCCCGGGACAGGGTAGAGGCACCGGGGAGCTGTTTTTT.

This sequence joins TRBV20-1 and TRBJ1-4; 11 bases are a match to TRBD1. The V gene's germline CDR1 is DFQATT and CDR2 SNEGSKA (reference sequence). This CDR3 comprises 14 residues. With V trimmed by 5 bases and J by 6 bases, 5 bases remained unmatched. The CDR3 region has the DNA TGCAGTGCTGGGACAGGGGGTAGTGATGAAAAACTGTTTTTT. Protein: CSAGTGGSDEKLFF.

The chain employs TRBV24-1 and TRBJ1-5, with TRBD1 matching 8 bases. Germline V CDR1 and CDR2: KGHDR, SFDVKD. The CDR3 is 14 residues long. The ends lost 12 bases at V and 6 bases at J; junction bases unmatched: 12. The CDR3 DNA reads as TGTGCCGCCCTGCTGCGACAGGGGCGTCAGCCCCAGCATTTT. Its translation is CAALLRQGRQPQHF.

This clonotype was counted only a few times. The V and J genes are TRBV27 and TRBJ2-7; TRBD2 might be the D (5 bases). The V end lost 10 bases, the J end lost 5 bases, and 18 bases lay between the germline ends. There are 13 residues in the CDR3. CDR1 MNHEY and CDR2 SMNVEV come from the germline V gene (reference sequence). CDR3 DNA: TGTGCCATCAAGGGAACGGGGATAAACGAGCAGTACTTC. Translated, it gives CAIKGTGINEQYF.